The source of this T cell receptor (beta chain) is a study of T cell responses to AZD1222 COVID-19 vaccine. In the case of this clone: Its antigen is currently unknown.

Using immunoSEQ multiplex PCR, the repertoire was profiled, and TCRdb retains in-frame clones only, with some absent. The data hold 72,000 or so clones, with roughly 90% observed a single time. The study's findings and limits: Donors, mostly white British, included more females; clonal diversity was possibly underestimated. Spike-specific TCRs gained breadth and depth after people received two AZD1222 doses. With dominance at 160-218 and 743-854, vaccine-associated CD4 TCRs spanned spike.

The CDR3 covers 14 residues. The V gene lost 1 base and the J gene lost 7 bases, with 11 bases spanning the gap. Germline CDR1 reads KGHSH; CDR2 reads LQKENI. The V call is TRBV18, the J call TRBJ1-3, with unresolved D. This material consisted of peripheral blood, taken on day 0 of AZD1222 vaccination. The origin of this receptor is an adult in good health. CDR3 amino acids: CASSPRARENTIYF. The CDR3 coding sequence is TGTGCCAGCTCACCACGGGCTAGGGAGAACACCATATATTTT. Variable domain in full (rest from reference TRBV18 and TRBJ1-3): NAGVMQNPRHLVRRRGQEARLRCSPMKGHSHVYWYRQLPEEGLKFMVYLQKENIIDESGMPKERFSAEFPKEGPSILRIQQVVRGDSAAYFCASSPRARENTIYFGEGSWLTVV.